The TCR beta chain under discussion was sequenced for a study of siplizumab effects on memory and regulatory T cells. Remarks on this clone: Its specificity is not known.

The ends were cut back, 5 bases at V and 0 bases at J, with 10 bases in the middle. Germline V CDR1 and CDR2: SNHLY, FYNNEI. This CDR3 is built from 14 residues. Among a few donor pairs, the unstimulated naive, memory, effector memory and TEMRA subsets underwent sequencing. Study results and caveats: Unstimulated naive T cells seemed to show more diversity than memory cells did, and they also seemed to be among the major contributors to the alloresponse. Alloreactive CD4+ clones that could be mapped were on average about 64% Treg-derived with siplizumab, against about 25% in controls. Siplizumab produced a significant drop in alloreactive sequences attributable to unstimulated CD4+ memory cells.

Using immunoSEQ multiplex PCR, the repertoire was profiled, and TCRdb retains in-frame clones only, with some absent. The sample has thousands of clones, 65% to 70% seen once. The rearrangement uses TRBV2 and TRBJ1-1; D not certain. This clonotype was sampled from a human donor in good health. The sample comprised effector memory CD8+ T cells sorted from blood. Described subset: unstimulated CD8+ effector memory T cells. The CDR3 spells CASSPALMNTEAFF. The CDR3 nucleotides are TGTGCCAGCAGTCCGGCCCTTATGAACACTGAAGCTTTCTTT.